This passage covers 32 T cell receptor beta chains from one sample sequenced in a study of T cell repertoires in cytomegalovirus infection. The antigens these receptors bind are not known. In TCRdb, the reads were re-called with MiXCR into one record per CDR3 protein. The table records some 920,000 distinct CDR3 sequences, around 30% of them present only once. Sequenced here: cultured CD8+ T cells from PBMCs, sampled from culture after CMV antigen stimulation. Receptors were obtained from a human donor in good health (CMV status not recorded). Some clones in this sample may be carry-over from other donors' samples.

This clonotype was counted only a few times. J is TRBJ2-1 and V is TRBV12-3 or TRBV12-4; the D is unclear. V lost 1 base, J lost 7 bases, and 8 bases lay in between. CDR3 length: 13 residues. CDR3 DNA: TGTGCCAGCAGTTTAGAGCCTGATAATGAGCAGTTCTTC. Its translation is CASSLEPDNEQFF.

This chain connects TRBV6-6 to TRBJ2-7; D gene ambiguous. Trimming left V 6 bases short and J 5 bases short, with 11 bases between. The germline V gene has CDR1 MNHNY and CDR2 SVGAGI (reference sequence). The CDR3 covers 12 residues. The CDR3 DNA follows: TGTGCCAGCAGGGCCCTGGGGAACGAGCAGTACGTC. Protein product: CASRALGNEQYV.

V usage is TRBV7-6 and J usage is TRBJ1-1; 9 bases fit TRBD1. CDR1 and CDR2 from the germline V gene are SGHVS and FNYEAQ. The CDR3 extends over 15 amino acids. V trimming: 5 bases; J trimming: 7 bases; junction bases outside the gene matches: 11. The CDR3 is CASSRNRGRADEAFF. CDR3 in DNA: TGTGCCAGCAGCCGAAACAGGGGGCGCGCAGATGAAGCTTTCTTT.

The chain uses TRBV6-6 and TRBJ2-5, with 8 bases that match TRBD2. The CDR3 spans 15 residues. Germline lookup yields CDR1 MNHNY and CDR2 SVGAGI (reference sequence). The J segment lost 5 bases and the V segment lost 6 bases, leaving 11 bases of the junction unmatched. As DNA, the CDR3 is TGTGCCAGCAGATACACAAGTTTAGCGGGGGAGACCCAGTACTTC. Translation: CASRYTSLAGETQYF.

This clonotype was seen a handful of times. V is TRBV11-3 and J is TRBJ2-7; unclear D gene. Trimming cost V 1 base and J 1 base, with 5 bases left between them. CDR1 is SGHNT and CDR2 is YENEEA in the germline V gene. The length of the CDR3 is 13 residues. The CDR3 bases are TGTGCCAGCAGCTTAGGGAAATCCTACGAGCAGTACTTC. Its translation: CASSLGKSYEQYF.

The gene calls are TRBV15 and TRBJ1-1, with TRBD1 as a possible D gene (6 bases). CDR3 size: 14 residues. V was cut by 3 bases and J by 5 bases, with 13 bases left in between. Per the germline V gene, CDR1 is LNHNV and CDR2 is YYDKDF (reference sequence). As DNA, the CDR3 is TGTGCCACCAGCAGGAGCAGGGGAAGGACTGAAGCTTTCTTT. It encodes CATSRSRGRTEAFF.

The gene calls are TRBV27 and TRBJ2-1, with D perhaps TRBD1 (6 bases). Between the trimmed V and J ends, which lost 5 bases and 0 bases, there was a span of 14 bases. CDR1 MNHEY and CDR2 SMNVEV come from the germline V gene (reference sequence). This CDR3 is 16 amino acids long. This CDR3 is CASSPPLGASYNEQFF. CDR3 in DNA: TGTGCCAGCAGTCCCCCTTTGGGGGCCTCCTACAATGAGCAGTTCTTC.

The rearrangement uses TRBV28 and TRBJ1-1, with D perhaps TRBD1 (5 bases). V shed 3 bases and J shed 7 bases, with 18 bases lying between them. Germline loops: CDR1 MDHEN, CDR2 SYDVKM. This CDR3 is 15 amino acids long. The CDR3 DNA follows: TGTGCCAGCAGTTTCGACAGTACCTACACCGATGAAGCTTTCTTT. Protein sequence: CASSFDSTYTDEAFF.

The V gene is TRBV7-3, the J gene TRBJ2-2, with 9 bases that match TRBD2. Per germline, CDR1 SGHTA and CDR2 FQGTGA. Unmatched junction bases numbered 6, after V lost 3 bases and J lost 4 bases. The CDR3 loop spans 16 amino acids. CDR3 residues: CASSLGGGAPTGELFF. The CDR3 DNA reads as TGTGCCAGCAGCTTGGGCGGGGGGGCGCCCACCGGGGAGCTGTTTTTT.

In this sample, this clonotype turned up many times. The V and J genes are TRBV7-8 and TRBJ1-4; no clear D. V lost 1 base and J 4 bases, leaving 7 bases between the germline ends. The CDR3 loop spans 14 amino acids. Germline lookup yields CDR1 SGHVS and CDR2 FQNEAQ. The CDR3, as DNA: TGTGCCAGCAGCTTAGGTCGGGGTAATGAAAAACTGTTTTTT. Its translation: CASSLGRGNEKLFF.

This clonotype has at least ten counts. V is TRBV12-3 or TRBV12-4 and J is TRBJ2-1; D remains ambiguous. CDR3 length: 13 residues. V lost 6 bases to trimming and J lost 6 bases, with 12 bases between them. CDR3 loop: CASSIPLGNEQFF. The CDR3 DNA follows: TGTGCCAGCAGCATCCCACTGGGCAATGAGCAGTTCTTC.

This clonotype has at least ten counts. The CDR3 spells CAGTDGNYGYTF. CDR3 bases: TGTGCCGGGACAGACGGGAACTATGGCTACACCTTC. The chain carries TRBV6-1 and TRBJ1-2; 7 nucleotides line up with TRBD1. The CDR3 is 12 residues long. CDR1 and CDR2 (germline): MNHNS, SASEGT. The V gene end was trimmed by 11 bases and the J gene end by 2 bases; junction bases not matched to a gene: 5.

This chain uses TRBV27 with TRBJ2-1; 7 bases match TRBD1. This CDR3 region has 11 residues. V lost 8 bases, J lost 8 bases, and 3 bases stayed unmatched. Per germline, CDR1 MNHEY and CDR2 SMNVEV (reference sequence). The CDR3 is CASRQGYEQFF. The DNA of the CDR3 is TGTGCCAGCCGACAGGGATATGAGCAGTTCTTC.

The chain couples TRBV10-3 to TRBJ2-5, with D perhaps given as TRBD1 or TRBD2 (5 bases each). In germline, CDR1 is ENHRY, CDR2 SYGVKD. The CDR3 length is 18 residues. V lost 2 bases to trimming and J lost 5 bases, with 24 bases between them. The CDR3 DNA sequence: TGTGCCATCAGTGAGACCAGTCAGGAGGTGGGGCTGAGGGAGACCCAGTACTTC. As protein: CAISETSQEVGLRETQYF.

Details on this clonotype: At one of its ends the junction is not consistent with the germline gene, which may arise from a read error. This sequence joins TRBV25-1 and TRBJ2-7; 11 nucleotides agree with TRBD1. The CDR3 length is 15 residues. CDR1 MGHDK and CDR2 SYGVNS come from the germline V gene. The chain's CDR3 is CTSSPWTGGGNEQYF. Here the CDR3 DNA reads TGTACCAGCAGTCCCTGGACAGGGGGCGGGAACGAGCAGTACTTC.

The chain uses TRBV27 and TRBJ1-5, with 9 positions matching TRBD1. The trim removed 3 bases at V and 7 bases at J, leaving 7 bases unmatched. CDR1 and CDR2 (germline): MNHEY, SMNVEV (reference sequence). This CDR3 contains 15 residues. CDR3 in amino acids: CASSFRDRVGQPQHF. The CDR3 DNA sequence: TGTGCCAGCAGTTTTAGGGACAGGGTTGGGCAGCCCCAGCATTTT.

V and J are TRBV7-9 and TRBJ2-7; a weak D match, TRBD2 (6 bases). Trimming pared 0 bases from V and 1 base from J, leaving 13 bases between. This CDR3 has 16 residues. Germline CDR1 is SEHNR and CDR2 is FQNEAQ (reference sequence). The CDR3 region is CASSLARRLESYEQYF. The DNA for the CDR3 is TGTGCCAGCAGCTTAGCGCGTCGACTAGAGTCCTACGAGCAGTACTTC.

The chain is built from TRBV5-3 and TRBJ1-1; 7 positions match TRBD1. TRBV5-3 is flagged as an ORF with uncertain function. Trimming at V came to 8 bases and at J to 0 bases, leaving 16 bases not matched to a gene. The CDR3 length is 17 residues. The CDR3, as DNA: TGTGCCAGCAGCCAGGACCTGGGGACAGCACTGAACACTGAAGCTTTCTTT. Translating gives CASSQDLGTALNTEAFF.

This chain links TRBV10-3 with TRBJ2-7, with 7 nucleotides matching TRBD1. Germline V lookup: CDR1 ENHRY, CDR2 SYGVKD. The J segment lost 4 bases and the V segment lost 4 bases, leaving 7 bases of the junction unmatched. The CDR3 consists of 14 residues. The CDR3 coding sequence is TGTGCCATCAGTGTGGGGACAGAACCATACGAGCAGTACGTC. It yields the protein CAISVGTEPYEQYV.

The V gene is TRBV4-1, the J gene TRBJ2-1; D gene unclear. This CDR3 is 14 amino acids long. Trimming stripped 4 bases from V and 5 bases from J, with 12 bases between. Germline values: CDR1 MGHRA, CDR2 YSYEKL. CDR3 sequence: CASSRGSSDNEQFF. As DNA, the CDR3 is TGCGCCAGCAGCCGAGGTTCGAGTGACAATGAGCAGTTCTTC.

This clonotype was seen ten or more times. This chain links TRBV7-8 with TRBJ2-1, with 7 nucleotides matching TRBD1. The CDR3 totals 16 residues. The J segment lost 4 bases and the V segment lost 2 bases, leaving 8 bases of the junction unmatched. Per the germline V gene, CDR1 is SGHVS and CDR2 is FQNEAQ. The CDR3, as DNA: TGTGCCAGCAGCTTATGGGTGAAGGACAGGTACAATGAGCAGTTCTTC. It is translated as CASSLWVKDRYNEQFF.

The rearrangement uses TRBV20-1 and TRBJ1-2, with TRBD1 as a possible D gene (5 bases). CDR3 length: 14 amino acids. Per germline, CDR1 DFQATT and CDR2 SNEGSKA (reference sequence). Trimming stripped 2 bases from V and 2 bases from J, with 12 bases between. CDR3 sequence (DNA): TGCAGTGCTAGACGGCAGGGAGAAAACTATGGCTACACCTTC. Amino acids: CSARRQGENYGYTF.

In this sample, this clonotype turned up a few times. The chain employs TRBV7-8 and TRBJ2-1; 11 positions agree with TRBD2. CDR1 is SGHVS, CDR2 FQNEAQ, per germline. The CDR3 is 17 amino acids. Losses at the gene ends were 6 bases for V and 3 bases for J; bases not matched to a gene: 10. CDR3: CASRASLGLAVYNEQFF. The CDR3 nucleotides are TGTGCCAGCAGAGCTTCCTTGGGACTAGCGGTCTACAATGAGCAGTTCTTC.

This clonotype was counted between two and nine times. The J gene is TRBJ1-2, the V gene TRBV10-3; 10 nucleotides match TRBD1. Germline values: CDR1 ENHRY, CDR2 SYGVKD. The length of the CDR3 is 13 residues. V was clipped by 7 bases and J by 7 bases; unmatched bases: 6. The CDR3 spells CAITGTGDFGYTF. CDR3 bases: TGTGCCATCACAGGGACAGGGGACTTTGGCTACACCTTC.

This clonotype occurred a few times. The chain couples TRBV7-9 to TRBJ2-6; D may be TRBD1 or TRBD2 (5 bases each). The CDR3 contains 17 residues. CDR1 SEHNR and CDR2 FQNEAQ come from the germline V gene (reference sequence). V lost 5 bases and J 0 bases, leaving 14 bases between the germline ends. The CDR3 nucleotides read TGTGCCAGCAGCCCCTACCGGGGCCCCTCTGGGGCCAACGTCCTGACTTTC. This gives the protein CASSPYRGPSGANVLTF.

This clonotype came up many times. The rearrangement joins TRBV27 to TRBJ1-2; weak D call: TRBD1 (6 bases). CDR3 size: 15 residues. Germline V lookup: CDR1 MNHEY, CDR2 SMNVEV (reference sequence). The V gene lost 6 bases and the J gene lost 4 bases, with 18 bases spanning the gap. CDR3 coding DNA: TGTGCCAGCAGGGGATCCACAGGGTTTCGCTATGGCTACACCTTC. This gives the protein CASRGSTGFRYGYTF.

This clonotype was counted between two and nine times. The CDR3 reads CASSFQWEESTNEKLFF. The CDR3 DNA is TGTGCCAGCAGCTTTCAATGGGAGGAATCGACTAATGAAAAACTGTTTTTT. V is TRBV7-9 and J is TRBJ1-4, with D hard to call. The length of the CDR3 is 17 residues. The germline V gene encodes CDR1 SEHNR and CDR2 FQNEAQ (reference sequence). Trimming pared 3 bases from V and 2 bases from J, leaving 16 bases between.

This clonotype appeared many times. This chain joins TRBV7-8 and TRBJ2-7; no reliable D call. This CDR3 has 14 amino acids. CDR1 and CDR2 (germline): SGHVS, FQNEAQ. V shed 1 base and J shed 7 bases, with 14 bases lying between them. CDR3 residues: CASSLGGEVREQYF. The CDR3 DNA reads as TGTGCCAGCAGCTTAGGGGGTGAAGTACGGGAGCAGTACTTC.

This clonotype was found many times. This sequence joins TRBV6-1 and TRBJ2-7; TRBD1 aligns across 7 bases. The CDR3 totals 15 residues. CDR1 is MNHNS, CDR2 SASEGT, per germline. The V gene end was trimmed by 3 bases and the J gene end by 0 bases; junction bases not matched to a gene: 5. The CDR3 nucleotides are TGTGCCAGCAGTGACCGACAGGGTCCCTCCTACGAGCAGTACTTC. Translating it yields CASSDRQGPSYEQYF.

CDR3 bases: TGTGCCAGCAGTTTAGCGGGGGGGCAACAGACCCAGTACTTC. It yields the protein CASSLAGGQQTQYF. This chain uses TRBV9 with TRBJ2-5; TRBD2 matches at 11 bases. Trimming at V came to 5 bases and at J to 6 bases, leaving 6 bases not matched to a gene. Germline V CDR1 and CDR2: SGDLS, YYNGEE. The CDR3 has 14 amino acids.

This clonotype was counted only a few times. This chain connects TRBV27 to TRBJ1-5; 7 positions agree with TRBD1. In germline, CDR1 is MNHEY, CDR2 SMNVEV (reference sequence). The CDR3 sequence is 15 residues long. Losses at the gene ends were 5 bases for V and 1 base for J; bases not matched to a gene: 5. The CDR3 spells CASSTGAGSNQPQHF. The CDR3 nucleotides read TGTGCCAGCAGTACAGGGGCCGGGAGCAATCAGCCCCAGCATTTT.

The rearrangement links TRBV12-3 or TRBV12-4 to TRBJ2-7, with D perhaps matching TRBD2 (7 bases). V lost 3 bases and J 1 base, leaving 13 bases between the germline ends. The CDR3 consists of 15 residues. The CDR3 loop reads CASSFGGPGSYEQYF. The CDR3 DNA sequence: TGTGCCAGCAGTTTCGGGGGGCCCGGGTCCTACGAGCAGTACTTC.